The 17 T cell receptor beta chains below were found in one sample sequenced in a study of blood T cell repertoires in COVID-19. Measured with immunoSEQ multiplex PCR; TCRdb has only the in-frame clones, and not every one. This sample has nearly 80,000 clones, with about four fifths found just once. Sequencing was performed on peripheral blood. The origin of the receptors is a woman in her 70s with acute or convalescent COVID-19.

The chain has TRBV2 and TRBJ2-7, with 8 bases that match TRBD2. V trimming: 8 bases; J trimming: 4 bases; junction bases outside the gene matches: 7. The CDR3 contains 13 residues. Germline-derived CDR1 and CDR2 are SNHLY and FYNNEI. The CDR3, as DNA: TGTGCCAGCGAGGGACTAGGGGGTTACGAGCAGTACTTC. This sequence encodes CASEGLGGYEQYF. Together with reference TRBV2 and TRBJ2-7, the CDR3 gives the full variable domain: EPEVTQTPSHQVTQMGQEVILRCVPISNHLYFYWYRQILGQKVEFLVSFYNNEISEKSEIFDDQFSVERPDGSNFTLKIRSTKLEDSAMYFCASEGLGGYEQYFGPGTRLTVT.

The rearrangement links TRBV19 to TRBJ1-2; D is possibly TRBD1 (6 bases). This CDR3 contains 13 residues. Germline CDR1 LNHDA, CDR2 SQIVND (reference sequence). V shed 5 bases and J shed 0 bases, with 7 bases lying between them. The CDR3 region is CASSGQTNYGYTF. The CDR3 bases are TGTGCCAGTAGTGGACAGACTAACTATGGCTACACCTTC.

The genes are TRBV19 and TRBJ2-3, with no clear D. Germline assignment: CDR1 LNHDA and CDR2 SQIVND (reference sequence). CDR3 size: 14 residues. Trimming removed 7 bases at V and 0 bases at J, with 11 bases between. CDR3 amino acids: CASKTNPSTDTQYF. The CDR3 DNA follows: TGTGCCAGTAAGACAAATCCTAGCACAGATACGCAGTATTTT.

The gene calls are TRBV11-3 and TRBJ2-1; no clear D. CDR1 and CDR2 (germline): SGHNT, YENEEA. This CDR3 region has 13 residues. V lost 2 bases, J lost 4 bases, and 6 bases lay in between. CDR3 region: CASSLNRYNEQFF. CDR3 nucleotides: TGTGCCAGCAGCTTAAACCGGTACAATGAGCAGTTCTTC.

The genes are TRBV19 and TRBJ1-1; D unclear. The germline V and J ends were trimmed by 1 base and 7 bases, with 7 bases remaining between them. Germline CDR1 reads LNHDA; CDR2 reads SQIVND (reference sequence). This CDR3 is 12 amino acids long. DNA for the CDR3: TGTGCCAGTAGTATAGGAGGTCTTGAAGCTTTCTTT. It encodes CASSIGGLEAFF.

J is TRBJ2-3 and V is TRBV2, with TRBD2 matching 11 bases. Germline CDR1 reads SNHLY; CDR2 reads FYNNEI. The CDR3 loop spans 16 amino acids. Trimming took 6 bases from V and 6 from J; bases not matched to a gene: 11. The CDR3 here is CASSAKLAGVGDTQYF. The CDR3 DNA is TGTGCCAGCAGCGCCAAACTAGCGGGAGTCGGGGATACGCAGTATTTT.

This clone was counted once. The chain couples TRBV5-4 to TRBJ2-5, with 7 bases fitting TRBD2. With V trimmed by 3 bases and J by 5 bases, 10 bases remained unmatched. This CDR3 region has 15 residues. Germline CDR1 SGHNT, CDR2 YYREEE (reference sequence). The chain's CDR3 is CASSSPLRGRETQYF. CDR3 bases: TGTGCCAGCAGCTCCCCGTTGCGGGGGAGGGAGACCCAGTACTTC.

The genes are TRBV19 and TRBJ1-1, with D possibly TRBD1 on 5 matching bases. The CDR3 loop spans 16 amino acids. The germline V gene encodes CDR1 LNHDA and CDR2 SQIVND (reference sequence). V was clipped by 3 bases and J by 7 bases, with 21 bases between them. The CDR3 sequence is CASSIALGGGDDEAFF. In DNA form, the CDR3 reads TGTGCCAGTAGTATCGCGCTGGGGGGAGGTGACGATGAAGCTTTCTTT.

This chain links TRBV4-2 with TRBJ2-1; possibly TRBD2 for D (7 bases). CDR1 is LGHNA and CDR2 is YNFKEQ in the germline V gene. The CDR3 covers 17 residues. Trimming removed 5 bases from V and 3 bases from J, with 20 bases in between. This CDR3 reads CASSALGEGGDYNEQFF. The CDR3 region has the DNA TGTGCCAGCAGCGCGTTAGGGGAGGGGGGCGACTACAATGAGCAGTTCTTC.

This chain connects TRBV2 to TRBJ2-7, with TRBD2 matching 9 bases. The J segment lost 7 bases and the V segment lost 2 bases, leaving 6 bases of the junction unmatched. CDR1 is SNHLY and CDR2 is FYNNEI in the germline V gene. CDR3 length equals 14 residues. CDR3 protein: CASSELAGGSEQYF. In DNA, the CDR3 is TGTGCCAGCAGTGAACTTGCGGGAGGGAGTGAGCAGTACTTC.

J is TRBJ1-1 and V is TRBV30; 7 bases agree with TRBD1. CDR3 length: 15 amino acids. J gave up 4 bases and V 0 bases, and 8 bases lay outside the gene matches. Per the germline V gene, CDR1 is GTSNPN and CDR2 is SVGIG (reference sequence). The CDR3 reads CAWSVPGGLRTEAFF. The CDR3 DNA reads as TGTGCCTGGAGTGTACCAGGGGGTTTACGCACTGAAGCTTTCTTT.

The chain recombines TRBV30 with TRBJ1-6; D gene unclear. There are 12 residues in the CDR3. The V gene's germline CDR1 is GTSNPN and CDR2 SVGIG (reference sequence). The V gene lost 1 base and the J gene lost 9 bases, with 7 bases spanning the gap. CDR3 coding DNA: TGTGCCTGGAGTGGAACAGCTTCACCCCTCCACTTT. It is translated as CAWSGTASPLHF.

The rearrangement links TRBV6-1 to TRBJ2-1; the match to TRBD2 covers 13 bases. Losses at the gene ends were 1 base for V and 5 bases for J; bases not matched to a gene: 5. The CDR3 has 17 amino acids. Germline CDR1 MNHNS, CDR2 SASEGT. CDR3 region: CASSEVSGLAGNNEQFF. In DNA, the CDR3 is TGTGCCAGCAGTGAAGTATCGGGACTAGCGGGAAACAATGAGCAGTTCTTC.

This clone was counted only a few times. The chain combines TRBV7-2 with TRBJ2-7; 11 nucleotides align to TRBD2. V lost 6 bases to trimming and J lost 0 bases; unmatched junction nucleotides: 7. The CDR3 is 16 amino acids. Germline V gives CDR1 SGHTA, CDR2 FQGNSA. Here the CDR3 DNA reads TGTGCCAGCAGGCGGACTAGCGGGCGTAGCTCCTACGAGCAGTACTTC. It codes for CASRRTSGRSSYEQYF.

This clone was seen a handful of times. The chain employs TRBV2 and TRBJ1-4; the D gene is possibly TRBD1 (6 bases). Trimming stripped 5 bases from V and 3 bases from J, with 10 bases between. The length of the CDR3 is 14 residues. The germline gives CDR1 SNHLY, CDR2 FYNNEI. The CDR3: CASSYRTANEKLFF. The CDR3 bases are TGTGCCAGCAGTTACCGGACAGCTAATGAAAAACTGTTTTTT.

This clone was counted only a few times. This rearrangement joins TRBV5-1 to TRBJ2-7; D is possibly TRBD1 (5 bases). This CDR3 has 15 residues. Germline V gene data show CDR1 as SGHRS and CDR2 as YFSETQ. The germline V and J ends were trimmed by 4 bases and 2 bases, with 16 bases remaining between them. DNA for the CDR3: TGCGCCAGCAGCCCAAGACAGAGCACCCCCTACGAGCAGTACTTC. Amino acid sequence: CASSPRQSTPYEQYF.

V gene TRBV27 combines with J gene TRBJ1-5, with 8 bases matching TRBD1. This CDR3 comprises 16 residues. The V and J ends lost 6 bases and 4 bases, in that order; junction bases with no gene match: 11. Germline V gene data show CDR1 as MNHEY and CDR2 as SMNVEV (reference sequence). The CDR3 protein is CASRSHPTGANQPQHF. The CDR3, as DNA: TGTGCCAGCAGGTCTCACCCGACAGGGGCGAATCAGCCCCAGCATTTT.